The source of this T cell receptor beta chain is a study of radiation and T cells in renal cell carcinoma. Stated time point: blood 2 weeks post-SBRT. The treatment denotes: 15 Gy SBRT to primary tumor, nephrectomy 4 weeks later. The V and J ends lost 4 bases and 3 bases, in that order; junction bases with no gene match: 7. The germline gives CDR1 SGHRS, CDR2 YFSETQ. CDR3 length: 16 amino acids. This clone was observed once. Repertoires were generated with immunoSEQ multiplex PCR, while TCRdb's copy carries only in-frame clones and drops some. The sample contains over 55,000 clones, roughly 79% of which appear only once.

The sequence was collected from a man in his 60s with renal cell carcinoma. Here the sequenced sample was blood, taken from a patient whose treatment included radiotherapy and nephrectomy. The rearrangement joins TRBV5-1 to TRBJ1-1, with 12 nucleotides matching TRBD1. DNA of the CDR3: TGCGCCAGCAGCCCCGGGACAGGGGGCCCATACACTGAAGCTTTCTTT. Encoded protein: CASSPGTGGPYTEAFF.